This T cell receptor beta chain came from a study of blood T cell repertoires in COVID-19. Authors' analysis steps: Using reference gene primer amplification, nucleated cell counts were estimated. Clones were sequenced by immunoSEQ multiplex PCR, and TCRdb holds only the in-frame ones, with some missing. V and J calls and clone size come straight from that table; D and trimming were deduced from the DNA. The sample gives fewer than 200,000 clones, roughly 93% of which show up once; roughly 4.4% is in the top ten. The V gene's germline CDR1 is SGHTS and CDR2 YDEGEE. The CDR3 consists of 15 residues. The ends lost 0 bases at V and 1 base at J; junction bases unmatched: 1.

The source is a woman aged 45-65 years with acute or convalescent COVID-19. Sample: peripheral blood. The V and J genes are TRBV5-8 and TRBJ1-1; 9 nucleotides agree with TRBD1. The CDR3: CASSLGDRENTEAFF. The CDR3 DNA follows: TGTGCCAGCAGCTTGGGGGACAGGGAGAACACTGAAGCTTTCTTT.